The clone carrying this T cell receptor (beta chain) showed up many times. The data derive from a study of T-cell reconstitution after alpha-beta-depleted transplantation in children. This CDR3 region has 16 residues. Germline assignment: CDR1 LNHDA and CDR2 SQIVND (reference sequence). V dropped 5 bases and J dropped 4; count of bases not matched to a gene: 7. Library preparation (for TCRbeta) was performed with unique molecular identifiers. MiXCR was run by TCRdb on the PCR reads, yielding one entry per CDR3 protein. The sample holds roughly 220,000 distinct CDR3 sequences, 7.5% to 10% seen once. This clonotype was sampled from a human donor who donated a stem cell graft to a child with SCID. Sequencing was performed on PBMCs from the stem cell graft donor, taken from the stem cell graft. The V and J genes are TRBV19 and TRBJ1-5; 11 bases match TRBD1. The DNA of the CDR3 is TGTGCCAGTAGTTCATGGGACAGGGGGGAGAATCAGCCCCAGCATTTT. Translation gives CASSSWDRGENQPQHF. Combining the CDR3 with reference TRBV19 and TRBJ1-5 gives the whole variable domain DGGITQSPKYLFRKEGQNVTLSCEQNLNHDAMYWYRQDPGQGLRLIYYSQIVNDFQKGDIAEGYSVSREKKESFPLTVTSAQKNPTAFYLCASSSWDRGENQPQHFGDGTRLSIL.